This TCR beta chain was identified in a study of CD8 T cells in Susac syndrome. The CDR3 is made up of 16 amino acids. A quantity of roughly 0.5 to 1 ug RNA underwent reverse transcription using random hexamers. An immunoSEQ multiplex PCR generated amplified TCR beta CDR3 products spanning 54 Vbeta and 13 Jbeta. TCRdb ran MiXCR on the immunoSEQ multiplex PCR reads and lists one entry per CDR3 protein. The repertoire consists of tens of thousands of distinct CDR3 sequences, with about 95% occurring once and the leading ten covering approximately 0.38%. The TCR was taken from a human donor with multiple sclerosis. V is TRBV1 and J is TRBJ2-7; TRBD2 is taken as the D call from the table, unchecked against the DNA. TRBV1 is designated a pseudogene. The material sequenced was CD8+ T cells from PBMCs. The CDR3 loop is CTSSQVIREANYEQYF. The CDR3 DNA sequence: TGCACCAGCAGCCAAGTTATACGGGAGGCCAACTACGAGCAGTACTTC.